This T cell receptor (beta chain) was recorded in a study of molecular identifiers for immune sequencing clone quantification. Of note for this clonotype: A read error may explain this, as a much larger clone is one base away.

CDR1 is SGHDN and CDR2 is FVKESK in the germline V gene. The CDR3 covers 13 residues. A single record per CDR3 protein comes from TCRdb applying MiXCR to the PCR reads. The data show some 680,000 distinct CDR3 sequences, 25% seen once. The source is a human donor in good health. Some libraries in this study had Jurkat cell RNA spiked in. Material for sequencing was naive CD8+ T cells from blood, with Jurkat cell RNA spiked in. Noted subset: FACS-sorted CD8+CD4-CCR7+CD45RA+ naive T cells. This chain joins TRBV14 and TRBJ1-1; perhaps TRBD1 as D (6 bases). The CDR3 is CANSQLRGSGAFF. The CDR3 nucleotides are TGTGCCAACAGCCAACTCAGGGGAAGTGGCGCTTTCTTT.